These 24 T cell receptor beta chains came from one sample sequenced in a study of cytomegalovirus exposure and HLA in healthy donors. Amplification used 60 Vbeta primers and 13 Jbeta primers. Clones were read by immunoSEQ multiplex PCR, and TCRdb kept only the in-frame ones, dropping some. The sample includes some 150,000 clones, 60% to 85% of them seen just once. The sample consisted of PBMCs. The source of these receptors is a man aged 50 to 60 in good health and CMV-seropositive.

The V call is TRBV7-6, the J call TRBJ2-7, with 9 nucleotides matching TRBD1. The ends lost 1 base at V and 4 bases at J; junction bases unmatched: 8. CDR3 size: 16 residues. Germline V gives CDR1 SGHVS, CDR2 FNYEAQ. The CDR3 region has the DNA TGTGCCAGCAGCTTAGGATCAGGACAGGGGTTTTACGAGCAGTACTTC. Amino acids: CASSLGSGQGFYEQYF.

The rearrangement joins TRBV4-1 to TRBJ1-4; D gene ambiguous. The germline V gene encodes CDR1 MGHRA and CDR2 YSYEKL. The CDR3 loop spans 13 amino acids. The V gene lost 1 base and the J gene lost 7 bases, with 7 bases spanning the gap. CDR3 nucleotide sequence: TGCGCCAGCAGCCAAGTCTATGCTGAAAAACTGTTTTTT. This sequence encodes CASSQVYAEKLFF.

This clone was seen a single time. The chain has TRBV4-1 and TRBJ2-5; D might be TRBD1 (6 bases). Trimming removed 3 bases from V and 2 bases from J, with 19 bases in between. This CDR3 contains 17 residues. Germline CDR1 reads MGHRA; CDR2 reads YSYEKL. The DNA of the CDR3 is TGCGCCAGCAGCCACCCCCGAGGGGGTATTTATCAAGAGACCCAGTACTTC. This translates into CASSHPRGGIYQETQYF.

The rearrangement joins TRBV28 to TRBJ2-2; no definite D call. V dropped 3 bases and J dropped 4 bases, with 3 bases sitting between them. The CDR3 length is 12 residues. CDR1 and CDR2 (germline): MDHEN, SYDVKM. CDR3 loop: CASSFSTGELFF. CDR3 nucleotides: TGTGCCAGCAGTTTTAGCACCGGGGAGCTGTTTTTT.

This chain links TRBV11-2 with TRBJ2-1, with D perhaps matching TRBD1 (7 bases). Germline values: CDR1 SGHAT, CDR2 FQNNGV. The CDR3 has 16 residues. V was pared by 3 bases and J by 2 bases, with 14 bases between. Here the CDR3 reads CASSLNRGGTYNEQFF. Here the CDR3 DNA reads TGTGCCAGCAGCTTGAACAGGGGAGGAACCTACAATGAGCAGTTCTTC.

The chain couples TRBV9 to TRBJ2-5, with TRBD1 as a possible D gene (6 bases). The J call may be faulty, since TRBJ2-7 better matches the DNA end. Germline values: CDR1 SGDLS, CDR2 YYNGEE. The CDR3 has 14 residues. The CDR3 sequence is CASSVAPGDYEQYF. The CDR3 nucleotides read TGTGCCAGCAGCGTAGCACCAGGGGACTACGAGCAGTACTTC.

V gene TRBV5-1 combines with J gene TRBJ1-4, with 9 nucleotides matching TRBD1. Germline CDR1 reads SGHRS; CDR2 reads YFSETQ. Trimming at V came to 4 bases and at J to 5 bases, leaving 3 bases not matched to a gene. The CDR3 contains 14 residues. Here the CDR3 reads CASSVDRGNEKLFF. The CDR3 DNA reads TGCGCCAGCAGCGTGGACAGGGGCAATGAAAAACTGTTTTTT.

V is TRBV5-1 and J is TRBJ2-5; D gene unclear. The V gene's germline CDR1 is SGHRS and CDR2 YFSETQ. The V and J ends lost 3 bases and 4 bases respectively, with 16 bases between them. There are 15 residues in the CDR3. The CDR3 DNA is TGCGCCAGCAGCTCCAGGCCAATCAGCCGAGAGACCCAGTACTTC. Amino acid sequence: CASSSRPISRETQYF.

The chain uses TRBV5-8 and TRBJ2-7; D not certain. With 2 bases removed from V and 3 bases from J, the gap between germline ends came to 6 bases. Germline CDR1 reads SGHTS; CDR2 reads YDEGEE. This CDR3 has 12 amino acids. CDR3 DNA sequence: TGTGCCAGCAGCTTAGACATCTACGAGCAGTACTTC. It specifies CASSLDIYEQYF.

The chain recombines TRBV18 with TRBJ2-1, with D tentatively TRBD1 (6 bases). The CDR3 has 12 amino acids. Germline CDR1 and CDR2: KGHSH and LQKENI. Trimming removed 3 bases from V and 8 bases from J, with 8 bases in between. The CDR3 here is CASSPDRYEQFF. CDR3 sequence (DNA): TGTGCCAGCTCACCTGACAGGTATGAGCAGTTCTTC.

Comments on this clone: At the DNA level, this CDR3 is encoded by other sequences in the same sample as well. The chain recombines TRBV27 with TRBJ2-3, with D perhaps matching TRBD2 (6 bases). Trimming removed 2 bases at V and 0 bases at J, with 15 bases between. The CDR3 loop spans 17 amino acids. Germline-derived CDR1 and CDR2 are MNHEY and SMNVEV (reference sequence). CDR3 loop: CASSLRRDFASTDTQYF. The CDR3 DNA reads TGTGCCAGCAGTTTAAGGAGGGACTTCGCTAGCACAGATACGCAGTATTTT.

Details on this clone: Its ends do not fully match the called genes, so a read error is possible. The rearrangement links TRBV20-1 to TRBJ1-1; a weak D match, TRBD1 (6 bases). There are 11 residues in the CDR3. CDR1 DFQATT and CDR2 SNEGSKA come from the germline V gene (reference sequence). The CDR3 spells CSAGTNNEAFF. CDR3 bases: TGCAGTGCTGGGACAAACAATGAAGCTTTCTTT.

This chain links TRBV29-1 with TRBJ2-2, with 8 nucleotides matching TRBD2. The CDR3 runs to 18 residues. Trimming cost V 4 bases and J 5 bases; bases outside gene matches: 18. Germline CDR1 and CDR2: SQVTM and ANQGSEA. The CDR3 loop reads CSVGKPIGLAPGTGELFF. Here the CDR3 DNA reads TGCAGCGTTGGGAAGCCCATAGGACTAGCCCCAGGAACCGGGGAGCTGTTTTTT.

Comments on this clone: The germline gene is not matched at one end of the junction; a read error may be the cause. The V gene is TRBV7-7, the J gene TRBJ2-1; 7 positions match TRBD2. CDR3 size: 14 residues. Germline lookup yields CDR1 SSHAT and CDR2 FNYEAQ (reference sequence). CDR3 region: CASSLDVGGLEQFF. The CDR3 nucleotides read TGTGCTAGCAGCTTAGATGTCGGGGGGTTGGAGCAGTTCTTC.

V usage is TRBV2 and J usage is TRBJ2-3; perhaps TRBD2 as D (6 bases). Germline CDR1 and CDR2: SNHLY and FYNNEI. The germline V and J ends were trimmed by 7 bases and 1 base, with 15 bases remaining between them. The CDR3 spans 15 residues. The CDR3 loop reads CASNLGGVRTDTQYF. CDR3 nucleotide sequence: TGTGCCAGCAACTTGGGGGGAGTTCGCACAGATACGCAGTATTTT.

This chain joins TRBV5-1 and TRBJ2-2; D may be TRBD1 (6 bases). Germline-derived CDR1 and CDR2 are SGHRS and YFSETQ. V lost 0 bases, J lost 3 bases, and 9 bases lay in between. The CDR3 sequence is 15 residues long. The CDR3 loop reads CASSLGHRDTGELFF. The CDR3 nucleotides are TGCGCCAGCAGCTTGGGCCACAGGGACACCGGGGAGCTGTTTTTT.

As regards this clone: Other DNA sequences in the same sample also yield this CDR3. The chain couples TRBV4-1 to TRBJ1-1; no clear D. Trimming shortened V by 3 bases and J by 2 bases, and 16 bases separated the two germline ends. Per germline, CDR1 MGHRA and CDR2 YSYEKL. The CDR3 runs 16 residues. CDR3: CASSQGRSRVNTEAFF. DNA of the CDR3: TGCGCCAGCAGCCAGGGCCGCTCGCGGGTAAACACTGAAGCTTTCTTT.

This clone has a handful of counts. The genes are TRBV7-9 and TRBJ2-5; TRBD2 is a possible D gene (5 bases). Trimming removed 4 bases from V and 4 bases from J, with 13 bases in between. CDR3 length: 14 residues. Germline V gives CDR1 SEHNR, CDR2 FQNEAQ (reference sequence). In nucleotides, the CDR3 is TGTGCCAGCAGCTCTCGGGGTTCAGGAGAGACCCAGTACTTC. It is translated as CASSSRGSGETQYF. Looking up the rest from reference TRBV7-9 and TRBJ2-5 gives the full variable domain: DTGVSQNPRHKITKRGQNVTFRCDPISEHNRLYWYRQTLGQGPEFLTYFQNEAQLEKSRLLSDRFSAERPKGSFSTLEIQRTEQGDSAMYLCASSSRGSGETQYFGPGTRLLVL.

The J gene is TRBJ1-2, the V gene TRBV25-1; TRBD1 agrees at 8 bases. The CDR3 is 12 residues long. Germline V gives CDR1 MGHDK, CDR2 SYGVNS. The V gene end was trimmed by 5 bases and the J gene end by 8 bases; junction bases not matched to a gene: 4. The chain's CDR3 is CASSRQGLGYTF. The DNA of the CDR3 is TGTGCCAGCAGTCGACAGGGGTTGGGCTACACCTTC.

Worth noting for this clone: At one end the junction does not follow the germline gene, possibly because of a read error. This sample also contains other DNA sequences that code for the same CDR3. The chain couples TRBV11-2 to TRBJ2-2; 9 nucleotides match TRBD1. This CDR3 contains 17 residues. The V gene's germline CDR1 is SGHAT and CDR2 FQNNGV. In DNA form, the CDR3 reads TGTGCCAGCAGCTTAGATCCTTATGGGACAGGGAAAGGGGAGCTGTTCTTT. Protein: CASSLDPYGTGKGELFF.

In DNA, the CDR3 is TGCGCCAGCAGCCGAGGGACTAGCGGGACCTACGAGCAGTACTTC. Translation: CASSRGTSGTYEQYF. The chain links TRBV4-1 to TRBJ2-7, with 13 bases fitting TRBD2. The CDR3 sequence is 15 residues long. The germline V gene encodes CDR1 MGHRA and CDR2 YSYEKL. After removal of 4 bases from V and 2 bases from J, the junction contained 2 bases not matched to a gene.

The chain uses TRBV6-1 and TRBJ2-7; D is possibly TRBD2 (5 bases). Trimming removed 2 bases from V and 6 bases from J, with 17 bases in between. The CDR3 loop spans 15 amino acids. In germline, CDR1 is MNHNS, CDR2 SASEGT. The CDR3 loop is CASSESGSGGAEQYF. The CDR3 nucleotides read TGTGCCAGCAGTGAAAGCGGCAGTGGAGGTGCCGAGCAGTACTTC.

CDR3 protein: CASSPEVPYGYTF. For the CDR3, the DNA is TGTGCCAGCTCACCAGAGGTGCCCTATGGCTACACCTTC. The V call is TRBV18, the J call TRBJ1-2; D is uncertain. The germline gives CDR1 KGHSH, CDR2 LQKENI. V shed 2 bases and J shed 4 bases, with 8 bases lying between them. CDR3 length equals 13 residues. Filled out from reference TRBV18 and TRBJ1-2, the complete variable domain reads NAGVMQNPRHLVRRRGQEARLRCSPMKGHSHVYWYRQLPEEGLKFMVYLQKENIIDESGMPKERFSAEFPKEGPSILRIQQVVRGDSAAYFCASSPEVPYGYTFGSGTRLTVV.

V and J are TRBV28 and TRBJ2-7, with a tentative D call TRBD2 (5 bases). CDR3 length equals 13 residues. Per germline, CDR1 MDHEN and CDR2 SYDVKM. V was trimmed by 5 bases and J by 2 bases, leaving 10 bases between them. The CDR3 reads CASSTEETYEQYF. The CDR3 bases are TGTGCCAGCAGTACGGAGGAAACCTACGAGCAGTACTTC.